This T cell receptor beta chain was sequenced during a study of shared clonotypes between healthy human individuals. The ends lost 5 bases at V and 3 bases at J; junction bases unmatched: 7. Looked up from germline, CDR1 is SEHNR and CDR2 is FQNEAQ (reference sequence). CDR3 size: 15 residues. Notes on the study in general: Estimated clonotype richness was generally higher in naive than memory subsets.

Samples underwent the assay at deep level. Profiled with immunoSEQ multiplex PCR; TCRdb holds only in-frame clones, not every one. The sample records roughly 700,000 clones, roughly 88% being singletons. Worth noting for this clone: Antigen: not known.

The rearrangement links TRBV7-9 to TRBJ1-2; 9 bases are a match to TRBD1. The specimen was memory CD8+ T cells from PBMCs. The subset: CD45RO+ cells pooled with CCR7-negative TemRA cells. The clonotype originates from a man between 18 and 35 years old in good health. Some clones in this sample may be carry-over from other donors' samples. In nucleotides, the CDR3 is TGTGCCAGCAGCCTATACAGGGGGCAGGACTATGGCTACACCTTC. Its protein is CASSLYRGQDYGYTF.